This T cell receptor beta chain was retrieved from a study of CD8 T cells in Susac syndrome. The overall study: Active disease was present in 5 or 6 of the sequenced Susac syndrome patients, whereas roughly 8 of them were in remission. Patients with Susac syndrome were therapy-naive, on corticosteroids, or on intravenous immunoglobulin alone at the time that blood was drawn.

This clonotype was found once. The TEMRA cells underwent FACS enrichment, while the CD8+ and CD4+ T cells underwent negative isolation. A quantity of about 0.5 to 1 ug RNA underwent reverse transcription using random hexamers. Across 54 Vbeta and 13 Jbeta, TCR beta CDR3 was amplified with immunoSEQ multiplex PCR. TCRdb redid the calling of the immunoSEQ multiplex PCR reads with MiXCR, one entry per CDR3 protein. The sample lists 160,000 or so distinct CDR3 sequences; roughly 94% were seen once. Input material: CD4+ T cells from PBMCs. The sequence came from a human donor with Susac syndrome.

The CDR3 nucleotides are TGCGCCAGCAGCACCGGGACAGGGGGCGGCGACGAGCAGTACTTC. The encoded protein is CASSTGTGGGDEQYF. The rearrangement links TRBV5-1 to TRBJ2-7; 12 nucleotides match TRBD1. The germline gives CDR1 SGHRS, CDR2 YFSETQ. The CDR3 is made up of 15 amino acids. The junction had 7 bases not matched to a gene; V was cut back by 4 bases and J by 5 bases.